What follows describes a single T cell receptor beta chain. As yet, its antigen is unknown. The data were obtained in a study of shared clonotypes between healthy human individuals. Study in general: Three CD4 naive, three CD4 memory, two CD8 naive and one CD8 memory plate were used per donor.

The germline gives CDR1 MNHEY, CDR2 SMNVEV (reference sequence). The CDR3 has 16 residues. V lost 3 bases, J lost 2 bases, and 14 bases lay in between. Cells designated naive CD8 were CD45RO-negative and were positively selected for CCR7, with terminally differentiated effector memory CD45RA+ cells excluded. Those who donated were healthy HIV-negative adults, with no recent acute infections or vaccinations reported. Broader study findings: Naive subsets usually exceeded memory subsets in estimated richness.

Repertoires were generated with immunoSEQ multiplex PCR, while TCRdb's copy carries only in-frame clones and drops some. The table includes about 2.1 million clones, 90% to 95% detected once. This rearrangement joins TRBV27 to TRBJ1-5, with D maybe TRBD1 (5 bases). The sequencing sample was made of naive CD8+ T cells from PBMCs. The clonotype originates from a man in his late teens or twenties in good health. Some clones in this sample may be carry-over from other donors' samples. The CDR3 region is CASSLYQGTGNQPQHF. Written as DNA, the CDR3 is TGTGCCAGCAGTTTGTACCAGGGCACGGGCAATCAGCCCCAGCATTTT.